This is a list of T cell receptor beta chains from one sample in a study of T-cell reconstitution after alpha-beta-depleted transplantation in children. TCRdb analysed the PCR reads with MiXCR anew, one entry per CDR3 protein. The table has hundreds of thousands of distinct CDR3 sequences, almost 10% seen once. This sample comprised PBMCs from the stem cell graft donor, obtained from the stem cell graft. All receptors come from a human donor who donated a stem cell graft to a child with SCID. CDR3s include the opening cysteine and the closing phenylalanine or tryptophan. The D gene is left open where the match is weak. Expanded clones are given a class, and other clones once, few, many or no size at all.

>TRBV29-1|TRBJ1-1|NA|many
CSVEDRGLNTEAFF
TGCAGCGTTGAAGATCGAGGGCTGAACACTGAAGCTTTCTTT
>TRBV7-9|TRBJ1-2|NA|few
CASSPGALGYTF
TGTGCCAGCAGCCCGGGGGCTCTGGGCTACACCTTC
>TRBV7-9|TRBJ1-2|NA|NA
CASSLSGNLGYTF
TGTGCCAGCAGCTTGTCAGGGAACTTGGGCTACACCTTC
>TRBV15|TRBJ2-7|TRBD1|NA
CATRAGQEFYEQYF
TGTGCCACCAGGGCGGGACAGGAGTTCTACGAGCAGTACTTC
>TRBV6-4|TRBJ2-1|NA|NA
CASCLRSVIPGRLNNEQFF
TGTGCCAGCTGTTTAAGGTCGGTTATTCCAGGTCGCCTAAACAATGAGCAGTTCTTC
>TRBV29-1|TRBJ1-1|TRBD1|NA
CSVFPGQGNTEAFF
TGCAGCGTTTTTCCGGGACAGGGGAACACTGAAGCTTTCTTT
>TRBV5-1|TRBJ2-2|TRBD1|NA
CASSFGTGAPGELFF
TGCGCCAGCAGCTTCGGGACAGGAGCCCCCGGGGAGCTGTTTTTT
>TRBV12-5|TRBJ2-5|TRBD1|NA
CASASQGYQETQYF
TGTGCTAGTGCATCACAGGGGTACCAAGAGACCCAGTACTTC
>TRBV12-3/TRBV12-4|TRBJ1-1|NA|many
CASSLSGSTEAFF
TGTGCCAGCAGTTTATCCGGGAGCACTGAAGCTTTCTTT
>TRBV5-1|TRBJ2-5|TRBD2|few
CASSPTGLAQETQYF
TGCGCCAGCAGCCCGACGGGACTAGCCCAAGAGACCCAGTACTTC
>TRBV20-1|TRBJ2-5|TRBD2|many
CSAQRGDETQYF
TGCAGTGCTCAGCGGGGGGATGAGACCCAGTACTTC
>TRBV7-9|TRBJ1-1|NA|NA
CASTLGRSEAFF
TGTGCCAGCACCTTGGGACGGTCTGAAGCTTTCTTT
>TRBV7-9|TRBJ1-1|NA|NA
CASSRVAEAFF
TGTGCCAGCAGCAGGGTGGCTGAAGCTTTCTTT
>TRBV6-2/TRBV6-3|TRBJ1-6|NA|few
CASSYPQANSPLHF
TGTGCCAGCAGTTACCCGCAGGCTAATTCACCCCTCCACTTT
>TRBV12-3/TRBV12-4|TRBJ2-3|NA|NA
CASCRGPNTDTQYF
TGTGCCAGCTGCCGGGGGCCTAACACAGATACGCAGTATTTT
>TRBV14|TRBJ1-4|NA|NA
CASSPHRDPMEKLFF
TGTGCCAGCAGCCCCCACCGGGACCCAATGGAAAAACTGTTTTTT
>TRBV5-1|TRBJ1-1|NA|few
CASSLETGRMNTEAFF
TGCGCCAGCAGCTTGGAAACAGGACGTATGAACACTGAAGCTTTCTTT
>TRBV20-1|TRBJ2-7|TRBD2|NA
CSASSSGDIYEQYF
TGCAGTGCTTCTTCTAGCGGGGACATCTACGAGCAGTACTTC
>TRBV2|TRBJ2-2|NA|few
CASSVWGAGVGELFF
TGTGCCAGCAGTGTTTGGGGGGCCGGGGTCGGGGAGCTGTTTTTT
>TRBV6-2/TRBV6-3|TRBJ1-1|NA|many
CASSLRTLNTEAFF
TGTGCCAGCAGCCTCCGGACCCTGAACACTGAAGCTTTCTTT
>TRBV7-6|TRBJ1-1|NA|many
CASSKVEGGTEAFF
TGTGCCAGCAGTAAGGTGGAGGGCGGCACTGAAGCTTTCTTT
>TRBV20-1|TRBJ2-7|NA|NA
CSAHITQGNEQYF
TGCAGTGCTCACATAACGCAGGGTAACGAGCAGTACTTC
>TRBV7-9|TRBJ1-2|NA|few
CASSLGDDYTF
TGTGCCAGCAGCTTAGGGGACGACTACACCTTC
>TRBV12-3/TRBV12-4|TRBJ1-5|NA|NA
CASSLRGPGNQPQHF
TGTGCCAGCAGCCTCCGCGGACCGGGCAATCAGCCCCAGCATTTT
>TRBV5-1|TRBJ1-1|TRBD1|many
CASSLDKGTGGTEAFF
TGCGCCAGCAGCCTTGATAAAGGGACAGGGGGTACTGAAGCTTTCTTT
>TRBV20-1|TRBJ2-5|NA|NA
CSAGETLQETQYF
TGCAGTGCTGGGGAAACCTTACAAGAGACCCAGTACTTC
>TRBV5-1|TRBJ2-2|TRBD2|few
CASSHGLAGGRSLTGELFF
TGCGCCAGCAGCCACGGACTAGCGGGGGGACGGTCCCTAACCGGGGAGCTGTTTTTT
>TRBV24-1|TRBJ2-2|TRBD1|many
CATRAGTGDTGELFF
TGTGCCACCAGAGCCGGGACAGGGGACACCGGGGAGCTGTTTTTT
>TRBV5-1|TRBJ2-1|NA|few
CASSLYGNEQFF
TGCGCCAGCAGCTTGTATGGGAATGAGCAGTTCTTC
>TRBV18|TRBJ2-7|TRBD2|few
CASSPAGEYYEQYF
TGTGCCAGCTCACCAGCGGGGGAGTACTACGAGCAGTACTTC
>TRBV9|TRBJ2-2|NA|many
CASSVDLTGELFF
TGTGCCAGCAGCGTGGATTTAACCGGGGAGCTGTTTTTT
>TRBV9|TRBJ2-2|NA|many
CASNPVGGANGELFF
TGTGCCAGCAACCCGGTGGGGGGCGCAAACGGGGAGCTGTTTTTT
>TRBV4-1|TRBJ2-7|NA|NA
CASGKVGREYEQYF
TGCGCCAGCGGGAAAGTGGGCAGGGAATACGAGCAGTACTTC
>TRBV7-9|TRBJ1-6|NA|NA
CASSSRANNSPLHF
TGTGCCAGCAGCTCCAGGGCAAACAATTCACCCCTCCACTTT
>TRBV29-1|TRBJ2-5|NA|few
CSVVQVGLLETQYF
TGCAGCGTTGTCCAGGTGGGGTTGTTGGAGACCCAGTACTTC
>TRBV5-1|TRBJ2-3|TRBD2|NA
CASSLGLDTDTQYF
TGCGCCAGCAGCCTCGGACTAGACACAGATACGCAGTATTTT